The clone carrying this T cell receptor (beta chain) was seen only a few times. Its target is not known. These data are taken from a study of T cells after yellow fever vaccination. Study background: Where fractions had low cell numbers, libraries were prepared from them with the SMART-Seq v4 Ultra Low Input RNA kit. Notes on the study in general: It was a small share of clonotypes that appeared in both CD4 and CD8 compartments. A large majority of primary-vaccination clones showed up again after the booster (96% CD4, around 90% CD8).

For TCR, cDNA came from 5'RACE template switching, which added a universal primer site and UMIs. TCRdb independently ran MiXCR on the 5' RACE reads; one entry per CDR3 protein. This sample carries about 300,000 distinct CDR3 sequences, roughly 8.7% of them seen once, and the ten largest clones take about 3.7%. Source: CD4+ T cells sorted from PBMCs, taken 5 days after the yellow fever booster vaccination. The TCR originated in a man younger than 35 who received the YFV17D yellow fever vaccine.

CDR3 loop: CASSLNSADTQYF. The DNA for the CDR3 is TGTGCCAGCAGCTTAAATTCTGCAGATACGCAGTATTTT. The V and J genes are TRBV7-2 and TRBJ2-3, with D hard to call. Germline V gene sequence: CDR1 SGHTA, CDR2 FQGNSA. V lost 2 bases, J lost 4 bases, and 7 bases lay in between. This CDR3 has 13 amino acids.